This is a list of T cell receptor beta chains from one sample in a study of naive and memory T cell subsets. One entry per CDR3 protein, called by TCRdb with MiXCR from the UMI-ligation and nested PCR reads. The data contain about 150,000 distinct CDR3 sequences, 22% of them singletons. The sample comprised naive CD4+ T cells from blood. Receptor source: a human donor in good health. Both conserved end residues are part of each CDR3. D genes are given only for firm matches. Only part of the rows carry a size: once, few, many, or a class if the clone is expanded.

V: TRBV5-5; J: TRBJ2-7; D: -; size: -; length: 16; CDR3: CASSRDTGSSIYEQYF; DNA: TGTGCCAGCAGCCGGGACACAGGTTCCTCCATCTACGAGCAGTACTTC
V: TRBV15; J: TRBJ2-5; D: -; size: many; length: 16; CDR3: CATSRLPLATKETQYF; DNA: TGTGCCACCAGCAGATTACCCTTGGCTACCAAGGAGACCCAGTACTTC
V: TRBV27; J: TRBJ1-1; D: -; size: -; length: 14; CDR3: CASSSPGALGRAFF; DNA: TGTGCCAGCAGTTCACCAGGGGCCCTGGGTAGGGCTTTCTTT
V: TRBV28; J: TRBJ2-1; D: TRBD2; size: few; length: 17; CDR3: CASRASGRVRSYNEQFF; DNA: TGTGCCAGCAGGGCTAGCGGGAGGGTTCGCTCCTACAATGAGCAGTTCTTC
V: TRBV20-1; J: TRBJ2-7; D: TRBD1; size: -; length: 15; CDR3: CSARLGTGGSYEQYF; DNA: TGCAGTGCTAGACTCGGGACAGGGGGATCCTACGAGCAGTACTTC
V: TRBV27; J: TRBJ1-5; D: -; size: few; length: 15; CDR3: CASSLVTPVYQPQHF; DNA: TGTGCCAGCAGTTTGGTCACTCCCGTATATCAGCCCCAGCATTTT
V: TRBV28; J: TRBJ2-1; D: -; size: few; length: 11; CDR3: CASTRRGRQFF; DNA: TGTGCCAGCACGAGGAGGGGAAGGCAGTTCTTC
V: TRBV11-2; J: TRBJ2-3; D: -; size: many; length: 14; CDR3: CASSLVWDTDTQYF; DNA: TGTGCCAGCAGCTTAGTATGGGACACAGATACGCAGTATTTT
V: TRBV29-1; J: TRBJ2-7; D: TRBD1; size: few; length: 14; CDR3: CSVSPGQGRREQYF; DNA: TGCAGCGTCTCCCCGGGACAGGGACGGCGGGAGCAGTACTTC
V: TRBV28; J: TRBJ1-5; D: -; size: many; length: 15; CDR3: CASSPQGRGNQPQHF; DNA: TGTGCCAGCAGTCCACAGGGACGGGGCAATCAGCCCCAGCATTTT
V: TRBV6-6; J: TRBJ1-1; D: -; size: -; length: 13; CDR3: CASSVTVGTEAFF; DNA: TGTGCCAGCAGCGTGACAGTCGGCACTGAAGCTTTCTTT
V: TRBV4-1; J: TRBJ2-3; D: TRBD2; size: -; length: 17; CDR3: CASSHAKGLAEADTQYF; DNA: TGCGCCAGCAGCCACGCGAAGGGACTAGCGGAGGCAGATACGCAGTATTTT
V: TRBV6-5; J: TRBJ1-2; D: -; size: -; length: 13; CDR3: CASRNTANYGYTF; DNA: TGTGCCAGCAGAAACACAGCTAACTATGGCTACACCTTC
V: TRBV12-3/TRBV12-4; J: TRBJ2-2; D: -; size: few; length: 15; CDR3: CASSFRQVGTGELFF; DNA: TGTGCCAGCAGTTTTAGACAGGTCGGCACCGGGGAGCTGTTTTTT
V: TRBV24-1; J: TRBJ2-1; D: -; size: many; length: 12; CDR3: CATQGQYNEQFF; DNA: TGTGCCACCCAGGGGCAGTACAATGAGCAGTTCTTC
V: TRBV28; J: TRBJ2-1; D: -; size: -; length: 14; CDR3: CASSLTFPYNEQFF; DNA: TGTGCCAGCAGTTTAACCTTCCCCTACAATGAGCAGTTCTTC
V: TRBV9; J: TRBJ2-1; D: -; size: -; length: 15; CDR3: CASSVSSAAYNEQFF; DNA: TGTGCCAGCAGCGTCTCGTCTGCGGCCTACAATGAGCAGTTCTTC
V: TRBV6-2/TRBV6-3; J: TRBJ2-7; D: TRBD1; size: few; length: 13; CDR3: CASSLDRGYEQYF; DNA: TGTGCCAGCAGTTTGGACAGGGGCTACGAGCAGTACTTC
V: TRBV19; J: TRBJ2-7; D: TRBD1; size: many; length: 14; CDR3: CASQGRTGSYEQYF; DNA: TGTGCCAGTCAAGGGAGGACAGGGTCTTACGAGCAGTACTTC
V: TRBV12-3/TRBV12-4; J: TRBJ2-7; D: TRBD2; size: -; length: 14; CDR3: CASSFLREGSEQYF; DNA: TGTGCCAGCAGTTTTTTGCGGGAGGGGAGTGAGCAGTACTTC
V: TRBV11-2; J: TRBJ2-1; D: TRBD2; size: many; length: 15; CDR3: CASSFGLASYNEQFF; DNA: TGTGCCAGCAGCTTTGGACTAGCCTCCTACAATGAGCAGTTCTTC
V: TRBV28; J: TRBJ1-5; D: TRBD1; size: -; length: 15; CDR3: CASSSGTGGNQPQHF; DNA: TGTGCCAGCAGCAGCGGGACAGGCGGCAATCAGCCCCAGCATTTT
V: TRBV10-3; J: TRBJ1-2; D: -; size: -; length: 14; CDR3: CAISEWVSNYGYTF; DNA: TGTGCCATCAGTGAATGGGTCTCTAACTATGGCTACACCTTC
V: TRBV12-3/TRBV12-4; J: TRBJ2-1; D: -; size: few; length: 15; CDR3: CASSFWGADYNEQFF; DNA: TGTGCCAGCAGTTTTTGGGGGGCAGACTACAATGAGCAGTTCTTC
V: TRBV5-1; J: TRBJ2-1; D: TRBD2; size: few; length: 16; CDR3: CASSSYSGILRDEQFF; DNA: TGCGCCAGCAGCTCGTATAGCGGGATCCTCAGGGATGAGCAGTTCTTC
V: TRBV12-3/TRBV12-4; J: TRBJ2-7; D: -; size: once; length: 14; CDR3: CASSGQGFGGEQYF; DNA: TGTGCCAGCAGTGGGCAGGGGTTTGGAGGCGAGCAGTACTTC
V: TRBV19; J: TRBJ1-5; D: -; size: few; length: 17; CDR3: CASSPLIAGAVNQPQHF; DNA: TGTGCCAGTAGTCCACTCATAGCGGGAGCCGTTAATCAGCCCCAGCATTTT
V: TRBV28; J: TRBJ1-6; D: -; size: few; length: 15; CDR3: CASSLLTASNSPLHF; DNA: TGTGCCAGCAGTCTCCTGACAGCTTCTAATTCACCCCTCCACTTT
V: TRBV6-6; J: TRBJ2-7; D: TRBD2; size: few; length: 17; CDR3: CASSFFPGGSVSYEQYF; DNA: TGTGCCAGCAGTTTCTTCCCGGGGGGTAGTGTATCCTACGAGCAGTACTTC
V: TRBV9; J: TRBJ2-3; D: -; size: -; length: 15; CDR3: CASSEAVGFTDTQYF; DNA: TGTGCCAGCAGCGAGGCGGTCGGATTCACAGATACGCAGTATTTT
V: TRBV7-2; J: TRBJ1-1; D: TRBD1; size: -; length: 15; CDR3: CASSFRDRGLPEAFF; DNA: TGTGCCAGCAGCTTCCGGGACAGGGGTTTACCTGAAGCTTTCTTT
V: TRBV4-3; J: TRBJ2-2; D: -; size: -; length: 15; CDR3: CASSQEGRWTGELFF; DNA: TGCGCCAGCAGCCAAGAAGGTCGGTGGACCGGGGAGCTGTTTTTT
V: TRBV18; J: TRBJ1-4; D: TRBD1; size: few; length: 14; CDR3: CASSPGGPNEKLFF; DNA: TGTGCCAGCTCTCCAGGGGGCCCGAATGAAAAACTGTTTTTT
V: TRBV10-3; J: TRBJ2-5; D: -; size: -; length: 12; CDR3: CAISEIQETQYF; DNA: TGTGCCATCAGTGAAATCCAGGAGACCCAGTACTTC
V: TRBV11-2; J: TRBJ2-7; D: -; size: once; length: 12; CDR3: CASSFPLYEQYF; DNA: TGTGCCAGCAGCTTTCCTCTCTACGAGCAGTACTTC
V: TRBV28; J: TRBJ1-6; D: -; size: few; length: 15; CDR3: CASSLRGPGNSPLHF; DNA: TGTGCCAGCAGTTTGCGGGGGCCTGGAAATTCACCCCTCCACTTT
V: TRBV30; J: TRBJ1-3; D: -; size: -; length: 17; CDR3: CAWNPDRSEYSGNTIYF; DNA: TGTGCCTGGAACCCAGATCGGTCGGAGTACTCTGGAAACACCATATATTTT
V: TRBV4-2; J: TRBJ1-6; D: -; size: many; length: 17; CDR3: CASSQEKTRNGNSPLHF; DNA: TGTGCCAGCAGCCAAGAAAAGACCAGAAATGGTAATTCACCCCTCCACTTT
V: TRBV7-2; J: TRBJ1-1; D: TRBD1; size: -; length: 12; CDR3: CASSGRQGRAFF; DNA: TGTGCCAGCAGCGGACGACAGGGGAGGGCTTTCTTT
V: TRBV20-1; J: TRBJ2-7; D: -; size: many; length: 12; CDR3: CSAGEDSYEQYF; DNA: TGCAGTGCTGGGGAGGACTCCTACGAGCAGTACTTC
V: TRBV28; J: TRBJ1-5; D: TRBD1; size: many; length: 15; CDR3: CASSLPTGINQPQHF; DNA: TGTGCCAGCAGTTTGCCGACAGGGATCAATCAGCCCCAGCATTTT
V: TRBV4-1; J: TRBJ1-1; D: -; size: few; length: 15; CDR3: CASSQDTRVNTEAFF; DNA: TGCGCCAGCAGCCAAGATACCAGGGTGAACACTGAAGCTTTCTTT
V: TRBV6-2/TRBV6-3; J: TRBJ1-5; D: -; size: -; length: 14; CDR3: CASSYRTSNQPQHF; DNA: TGTGCCAGCAGTTACCGAACCTCCAATCAGCCCCAGCATTTT
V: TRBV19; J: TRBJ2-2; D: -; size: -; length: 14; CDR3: CASSIIVDTGELFF; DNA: TGTGCCAGTAGTATCATCGTGGACACCGGGGAGCTGTTTTTT
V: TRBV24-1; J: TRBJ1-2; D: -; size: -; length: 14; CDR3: CATSDFGENYGYTF; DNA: TGTGCCACCAGTGATTTTGGCGAAAACTATGGCTACACCTTC
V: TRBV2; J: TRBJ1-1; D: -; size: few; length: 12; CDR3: CASSYRDTEAFF; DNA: TGTGCCAGCAGTTACAGGGACACTGAAGCTTTCTTT
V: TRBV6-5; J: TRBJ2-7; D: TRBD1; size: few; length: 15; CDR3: CASSRGQGLSYEQYF; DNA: TGTGCCAGCAGCCGGGGACAGGGATTATCCTACGAGCAGTACTTC